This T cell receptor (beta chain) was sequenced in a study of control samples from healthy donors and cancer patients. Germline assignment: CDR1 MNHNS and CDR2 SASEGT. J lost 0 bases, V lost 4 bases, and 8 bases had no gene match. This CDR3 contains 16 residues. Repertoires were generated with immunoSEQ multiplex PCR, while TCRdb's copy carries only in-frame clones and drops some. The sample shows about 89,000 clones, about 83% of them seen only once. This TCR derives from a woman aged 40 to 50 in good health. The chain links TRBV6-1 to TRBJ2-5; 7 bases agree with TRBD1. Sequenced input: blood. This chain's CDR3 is CASSAWDSSYQETQYF. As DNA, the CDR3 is TGTGCCAGCAGTGCCTGGGACAGCTCGTACCAAGAGACCCAGTACTTC.